This TCR beta chain was sequenced for a study of shared clonotypes between healthy human individuals. Concerning this clone: At the DNA level, this CDR3 is encoded by other sequences in the same sample as well.

Germline CDR1 is LGHNA and CDR2 is YSLEER. The V gene end was trimmed by 4 bases and the J gene end by 1 base; junction bases not matched to a gene: 3. The length of the CDR3 is 15 residues. Clones were sequenced by immunoSEQ multiplex PCR, and TCRdb holds only the in-frame ones, with some missing. The sample records about 2.4 million clones, roughly 93% being singletons. The V call is TRBV4-3, the J call TRBJ2-7; TRBD2 aligns across 11 bases. The source material was naive CD4+ T cells from PBMCs. Regarding subset: CD45RA+ positively selected. This clonotype was obtained from a man between 18 and 29 years old in good health. Some clones in this sample may be carry-over from other donors' samples. For the CDR3, the DNA is TGCGCCAGCAGCCTAGGGACTAGCGGTTCCTACGAGCAGTACTTC. This codes for CASSLGTSGSYEQYF.